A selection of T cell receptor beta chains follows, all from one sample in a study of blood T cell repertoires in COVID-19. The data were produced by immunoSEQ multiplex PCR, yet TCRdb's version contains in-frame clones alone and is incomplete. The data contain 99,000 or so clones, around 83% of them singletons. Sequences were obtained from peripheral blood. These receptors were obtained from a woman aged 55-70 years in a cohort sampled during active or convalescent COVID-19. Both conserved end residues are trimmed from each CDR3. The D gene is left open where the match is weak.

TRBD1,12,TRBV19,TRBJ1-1,ASSYGQGRTEAF
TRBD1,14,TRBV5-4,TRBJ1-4,ASSLRTGQAFGKLF
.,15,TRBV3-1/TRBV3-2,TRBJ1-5,ASSQDPPSGHNQPQH
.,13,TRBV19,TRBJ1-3,ASRLALSTGNTIY
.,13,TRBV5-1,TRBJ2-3,ASSTHTGGTDTQY
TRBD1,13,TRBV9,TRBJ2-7,ASSLGGTGPHEQY
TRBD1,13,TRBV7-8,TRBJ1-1,ASSLEWQGDTEAF
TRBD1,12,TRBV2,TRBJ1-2,ASSRGQAYYGYT
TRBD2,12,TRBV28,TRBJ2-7,ASSLGGSSYEQY
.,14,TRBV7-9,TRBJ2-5,ASSLGWRESQETQY
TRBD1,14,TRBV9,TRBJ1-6,ASSGLGQGDNSPLH
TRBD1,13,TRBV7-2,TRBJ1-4,ASSPRDRGYEKLF
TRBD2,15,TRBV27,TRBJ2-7,ASSLNIASGFSYEQY
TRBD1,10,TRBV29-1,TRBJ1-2,SVGQGGYGYT
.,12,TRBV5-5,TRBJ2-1,ASSRLDDYNEQF
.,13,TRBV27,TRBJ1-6,ASSTLGQYNSPLH
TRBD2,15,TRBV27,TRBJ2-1,ASSSWPLAGGRGEQF
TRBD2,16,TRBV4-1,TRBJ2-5,ASSQELAGGAVVETQY
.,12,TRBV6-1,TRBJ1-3,ASSERGSGNTIY
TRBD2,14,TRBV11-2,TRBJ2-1,ASSHTASGGYNEQF
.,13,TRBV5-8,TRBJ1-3,ASSLGTVAGNTIY
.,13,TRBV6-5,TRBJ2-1,ASRGPRVRSNEQF
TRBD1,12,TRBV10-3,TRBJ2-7,AISRTGANYEQY
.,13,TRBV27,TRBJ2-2,ASSQRQVNTGELF